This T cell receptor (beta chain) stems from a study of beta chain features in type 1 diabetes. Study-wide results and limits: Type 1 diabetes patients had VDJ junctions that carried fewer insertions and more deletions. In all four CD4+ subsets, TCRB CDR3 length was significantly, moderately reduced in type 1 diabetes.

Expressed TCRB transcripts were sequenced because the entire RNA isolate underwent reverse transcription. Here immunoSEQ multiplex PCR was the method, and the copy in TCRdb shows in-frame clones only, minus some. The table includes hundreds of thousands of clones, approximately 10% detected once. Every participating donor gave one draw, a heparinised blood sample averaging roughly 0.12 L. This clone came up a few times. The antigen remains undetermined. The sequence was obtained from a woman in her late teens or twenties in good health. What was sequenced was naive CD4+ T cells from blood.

In DNA, the CDR3 is TGTGCCAGCAGCCACGGACAGGGATGGAACAATGAGCAGTTCTTC. Translation: CASSHGQGWNNEQFF. The chain couples TRBV9 to TRBJ2-1; 8 bases are shared with TRBD1. The CDR3 consists of 15 residues. Per the germline V gene, CDR1 is SGDLS and CDR2 is YYNGEE. Trimming at V came to 4 bases and at J to 5 bases, leaving 8 bases not matched to a gene.